The 21 T cell receptor beta chains below come from one sample, sequenced in a study of cytomegalovirus exposure and HLA in healthy donors. Primers: 60 Vbeta forward and 13 Jbeta reverse. TCRdb's copy holds only in-frame clones and misses some; the assay was immunoSEQ multiplex PCR. The sample lists roughly 99,000 clones, less than 85% occurring once. Sequencing was performed on PBMCs. The receptors here all came from a man aged 18 to 29 in good health and CMV-seronegative.

The sample holds a few counts of this clone. The rearrangement joins TRBV6-1 to TRBJ1-1; 8 nucleotides agree with TRBD1. V trimming: 2 bases; J trimming: 4 bases; junction bases outside the gene matches: 6. The CDR3 length is 15 residues. From germline, CDR1 is MNHNS and CDR2 SASEGT. The CDR3: CASSEWGTGITEAFF. The CDR3 nucleotides read TGTGCCAGCAGTGAATGGGGGACAGGAATCACTGAAGCTTTCTTT.

CDR3: CASSIDPNRVETQYF. The CDR3 nucleotides are TGTGCCAGTAGTATAGATCCCAACAGGGTGGAGACCCAGTACTTC. The chain recombines TRBV19 with TRBJ2-5; weak D call: TRBD1 (6 bases). The CDR3 is made up of 15 amino acids. With 0 bases removed from V and 5 bases from J, the gap between germline ends came to 13 bases. Per the germline V gene, CDR1 is LNHDA and CDR2 is SQIVND (reference sequence).

This chain links TRBV5-1 with TRBJ2-7; 7 bases are a match to TRBD1. J was trimmed by 0 bases and V by 3 bases; bases with no gene match: 9. CDR3 length: 16 residues. The germline V gene encodes CDR1 SGHRS and CDR2 YFSETQ. The DNA for the CDR3 is TGCGCCAGCAGCTGGGCGAGACAGGGTAACTCCTACGAGCAGTACTTC. Protein product: CASSWARQGNSYEQYF.

A few counts support this clone. The junction departs from germline at one end; a sequencing error may be responsible. The chain links TRBV28 to TRBJ1-2, with TRBD1 matching over 7 bases. The CDR3 length is 16 residues. Germline CDR1 is MDHEN and CDR2 is SYDVKM. The CDR3 region has the DNA TGTGCCAGCAGTTTACTGGCAGGGGGGCGCAGCTCTGGCTACCCCTTC. This codes for CASSLLAGGRSSGYPF.

The chain has TRBV27 and TRBJ1-2; the D is unclear. V was trimmed by 3 bases and J by 8 bases, leaving 22 bases between them. There are 16 residues in the CDR3. CDR1 is MNHEY and CDR2 is SMNVEV in the germline V gene (reference sequence). The DNA of the CDR3 is TGTGCCAGCAGTTTGTCTTACGACGGCTTCGAGGGAGGCTACACCTTC. As protein: CASSLSYDGFEGGYTF.

This rearrangement joins TRBV6-6 to TRBJ2-7, with 7 bases that match TRBD2. The CDR3 runs 14 residues. V gave up 0 bases and J gave up 3 bases; unmatched junction bases: 2. Germline assignment: CDR1 MNHNY and CDR2 SVGAGI (reference sequence). The CDR3 region is CASSYSGLYYEQYF. The CDR3 DNA sequence: TGTGCCAGCAGTTACTCGGGACTATACTACGAGCAGTACTTC.

In nucleotides, the CDR3 is TGTGCTAGTGGCGTGGGAGGAAATGAGCAGTTCTTC. Translation: CASGVGGNEQFF. The gene calls are TRBV12-5 and TRBJ2-1; perhaps TRBD2 as D (6 bases). Germline CDR1 is LGHNT and CDR2 is FRNRAP. V was clipped by 6 bases and J by 7 bases, with 10 bases between them. This CDR3 is 12 amino acids long.

The rearrangement joins TRBV5-4 to TRBJ2-1; 12 bases are a match to TRBD1. The CDR3 spans 15 residues. Germline CDR1 and CDR2: SGHNT and YYREEE (reference sequence). After removal of 4 bases from V and 8 bases from J, the junction contained 7 bases not matched to a gene. The CDR3 protein is CASSAGQGANDEQFF. The CDR3 region has the DNA TGTGCCAGCAGCGCGGGACAGGGGGCGAACGATGAGCAGTTCTTC.

The chain links TRBV5-4 to TRBJ2-2; 12 bases align to TRBD1. The CDR3 totals 17 residues. Looked up from germline, CDR1 is SGHNT and CDR2 is YYREEE (reference sequence). The V segment lost 5 bases and the J segment 2 bases; nucleotides outside the gene matches: 7. The CDR3 region is CASSPGTGGGNTGELFF. In nucleotides, the CDR3 is TGTGCCAGCAGTCCTGGGACAGGGGGCGGAAACACCGGGGAGCTGTTTTTT.

The chain couples TRBV28 to TRBJ2-7, with 9 bases fitting TRBD1. The V gene's germline CDR1 is MDHEN and CDR2 SYDVKM. This CDR3 comprises 15 residues. Trimming removed 2 bases from V and 7 bases from J; junction bases left unmatched: 9. CDR3 DNA: TGTGCCAGCAGTTTAGGGACAGGGAGAGCTCGGGAGCAGTACTTC. Translated: CASSLGTGRAREQYF.

The CDR3, as DNA: TGTGCCAGCAGCGTGGGGGCTTTACTGACAGATACGCAGTATTTT. It is translated as CASSVGALLTDTQYF. The V gene is TRBV9, the J gene TRBJ2-3; D perhaps matches TRBD1 (6 bases). Germline V gives CDR1 SGDLS, CDR2 YYNGEE. Trimming cost V 2 bases and J 3 bases, with 13 bases left between them. The CDR3 consists of 15 residues.

This clone appeared a single time. The V gene is TRBV2, the J gene TRBJ2-4; D call uncertain. The CDR3 is 12 amino acids. Per germline, CDR1 SNHLY and CDR2 FYNNEI. Between the trimmed V and J ends, which lost 6 bases and 7 bases, there was a span of 10 bases. The CDR3 nucleotides read TGTGCCAGCAGGACCTCCGGGAACATTCAGTACTTC. It specifies CASRTSGNIQYF.

This clone was counted a few times. The V call is TRBV2, the J call TRBJ1-1; D gene unclear. With 8 bases removed from V and 1 base from J, the gap between germline ends came to 14 bases. Per the germline V gene, CDR1 is SNHLY and CDR2 is FYNNEI. The CDR3 loop spans 14 amino acids. CDR3 nucleotides: TGTGCCAGCGGCCGACTTTTCCAGAACACTGAAGCTTTCTTT. Protein: CASGRLFQNTEAFF.

This chain uses TRBV19 with TRBJ2-5; tentatively, D is TRBD1 (5 bases). Trimming shortened V by 3 bases and J by 6 bases, and 11 bases separated the two germline ends. Germline CDR1 reads LNHDA; CDR2 reads SQIVND (reference sequence). The CDR3 extends over 13 amino acids. As DNA, the CDR3 is TGTGCCAGTAGTATTGGGGCCAGCAAGACCCAGTACTTC. It codes for CASSIGASKTQYF.

This clone was observed once. V is TRBV5-4 and J is TRBJ1-2; weak D call: TRBD1 (5 bases). The V end lost 4 bases, the J end lost 2 bases, and 9 bases lay between the germline ends. CDR1 SGHNT and CDR2 YYREEE come from the germline V gene (reference sequence). This CDR3 contains 13 residues. The CDR3 loop is CASSAGPNYGYTF. CDR3 DNA sequence: TGTGCCAGCAGCGCGGGACCGAACTATGGCTACACCTTC. The full variable domain, rest sourced from reference TRBV5-4 and TRBJ1-2, is ETGVTQSPTHLIKTRGQQVTLRCSSQSGHNTVSWYQQALGQGPQFIFQYYREEENGRGNFPPRFSGLQFPNYSSELNVNALELDDSALYLCASSAGPNYGYTFGSGTRLTVV.

Of note for this clone: The sample holds other DNA sequences that translate to the same CDR3. J is TRBJ1-1 and V is TRBV27; no definite D call. Trimming removed 6 bases from V and 1 base from J, with 6 bases in between. Germline V gene sequence: CDR1 MNHEY, CDR2 SMNVEV (reference sequence). The CDR3 contains 12 residues. This CDR3 reads CASRQENTEAFF. In nucleotides, the CDR3 is TGTGCCAGCAGGCAGGAGAACACTGAAGCTTTCTTT.

The chain couples TRBV5-1 to TRBJ2-3, with 10 positions matching TRBD2. This CDR3 is 16 amino acids long. V trimming: 3 bases; J trimming: 0 bases; junction bases outside the gene matches: 4. Germline V CDR1 and CDR2: SGHRS, YFSETQ. The CDR3 spells CASSSRTSGSTDTQYF. The CDR3 DNA follows: TGCGCCAGCAGCTCCCGGACTAGCGGAAGCACAGATACGCAGTATTTT.

The table lists this clone with a few counts. V and J are TRBV6-5 and TRBJ1-2; D call uncertain. The germline V gene encodes CDR1 MNHEY and CDR2 SVGAGI. CDR3 size: 12 residues. Trimming stripped 2 bases from V and 8 bases from J, with 9 bases between. The CDR3 region has the DNA TGTGCCAGCAGTTACGGAGGGTGGGGCTACACCTTC. It codes for CASSYGGWGYTF.

This chain connects TRBV29-1 to TRBJ1-2, with D maybe TRBD1 (6 bases). Germline V gene sequence: CDR1 SQVTM, CDR2 ANQGSEA. This CDR3 comprises 11 residues. The V end lost 6 bases, the J end lost 6 bases, and 11 bases lay between the germline ends. This CDR3 reads CSVRDTHGYTF. For the CDR3, the DNA is TGCAGCGTCCGGGACACCCATGGCTACACCTTC. Based on the CDR3 plus reference TRBV29-1 and TRBJ1-2, the full variable domain is SAVISQKPSRDICQRGTSLTIQCQVDSQVTMMFWYRQQPGQSLTLIATANQGSEATYESGFVIDKFPISRPNLTFSTLTVSNMSPEDSSIYLCSVRDTHGYTFGSGTRLTVV.

The rearrangement links TRBV6-5 to TRBJ2-5, with 8 bases aligning to TRBD2. The V gene end was trimmed by 8 bases and the J gene end by 8 bases; junction bases not matched to a gene: 13. Germline V gene lookup returns CDR1 MNHEY and CDR2 SVGAGI. CDR3 size: 14 residues. As DNA, the CDR3 is TGTGCCAGCTCCGTTGGGGGGGCGGGGGGTACCCAGTACTTC. Translated, it gives CASSVGGAGGTQYF.

V usage is TRBV6-1 and J usage is TRBJ1-1; TRBD1 is a possible D gene (5 bases). V was cut by 4 bases and J by 1 base, with 7 bases left in between. CDR3 length: 13 amino acids. CDR1 is MNHNS, CDR2 SASEGT, per germline. CDR3 in amino acids: CASSVGENTEAFF. CDR3 coding DNA: TGTGCCAGCAGTGTAGGGGAGAACACTGAAGCTTTCTTT.